The 9 T cell receptor beta chains presented below share a single source sample, sequenced in a study of glioma-infiltrating T cells after dendritic cell vaccination. TCRdb's table, derived via immunoSEQ multiplex PCR, lists solely in-frame clones and lacks some. The data show roughly 96,000 clones, with around three quarters seen just once and approximately 5.9% held by the top ten. The sample was blood, taken before dendritic cell vaccination. The receptors were sampled from a human donor with glioblastoma.

This clone has just a few counts. This chain connects TRBV30 to TRBJ2-7; D call uncertain. CDR1 GTSNPN and CDR2 SVGIG come from the germline V gene (reference sequence). Trimming stripped 5 bases from V and 0 bases from J, with 5 bases between. This CDR3 region has 11 residues. The CDR3 is CAWGSSYEQYF. The DNA for the CDR3 is TGTGCCTGGGGTAGCTCCTACGAGCAGTACTTC.

The chain uses TRBV10-2 and TRBJ2-5, with D maybe TRBD2 (6 bases). The V gene's germline CDR1 is WSHSY and CDR2 SAAADI. Between the trimmed V and J ends, which lost 5 bases and 3 bases, there was a span of 10 bases. The CDR3 is 13 residues long. This chain's CDR3 is CASSTRGKETQYF. The DNA for the CDR3 is TGCGCCAGCAGTACGCGGGGCAAAGAGACCCAGTACTTC.

The chain carries TRBV28 and TRBJ1-6; weak D call: TRBD1 (6 bases). The CDR3 is 15 residues long. Trimming cost V 5 bases and J 10 bases, with 18 bases left between them. Germline V gives CDR1 MDHEN, CDR2 SYDVKM. CDR3 amino acids: CASSPGDIRRSPLHF. Written as DNA, the CDR3 is TGTGCCAGCAGTCCCGGGGACATCCGGCGGTCACCCCTCCACTTT.

The chain carries TRBV11-2 and TRBJ2-5, with D possibly TRBD2 on 6 matching bases. V was clipped by 0 bases and J by 2 bases, with 16 bases between them. Germline CDR1 is SGHAT and CDR2 is FQNNGV. The length of the CDR3 is 17 residues. The CDR3 here is CASSLDRAVGGQETQYF. CDR3 bases: TGTGCCAGCAGCTTAGATCGGGCGGTAGGAGGGCAAGAGACCCAGTACTTC.

This clone was counted once. V is TRBV5-6 and J is TRBJ2-5; TRBD2 matches 14 bases. CDR3 length: 17 residues. The junction had 11 bases not matched to a gene; V was cut back by 3 bases and J by 7 bases. Germline CDR1 reads SGHDT; CDR2 reads YYEEEE. CDR3 DNA: TGTGCCAGCAGCTCCGTGACTAGCGGGGGGGCCTTGGGGACCCAGTACTTC. This encodes CASSSVTSGGALGTQYF.

The V call is TRBV6-5, the J call TRBJ1-4; 9 nucleotides agree with TRBD1. V dropped 1 base and J dropped 5; count of bases not matched to a gene: 2. The CDR3 has 15 residues. CDR1 and CDR2 from the germline V gene are MNHEY and SVGAGI. The CDR3 coding sequence is TGTGCCAGCAGTTACTGGGGACAGGGAAATGAAAAACTGTTTTTT. Residues: CASSYWGQGNEKLFF.

The chain recombines TRBV7-8 with TRBJ1-1; 9 bases line up with TRBD1. CDR3 length equals 16 residues. Trimming took 1 base from V and 1 from J; bases not matched to a gene: 4. The germline gives CDR1 SGHVS, CDR2 FQNEAQ. The CDR3 bases are TGTGCCAGCAGCTTAGTTGTGGGACAGGGGAACACTGAAGCTTTCTTT. It encodes CASSLVVGQGNTEAFF.

The rearrangement uses TRBV7-6 and TRBJ2-7, with TRBD2 matching 12 bases. Trimming took 1 base from V and 3 from J; bases not matched to a gene: 7. The CDR3 has 17 residues. CDR1 SGHVS and CDR2 FNYEAQ come from the germline V gene. The CDR3 is CASSLGLAGVIGYEQYF. DNA of the CDR3: TGTGCCAGCAGCTTAGGACTAGCGGGAGTCATCGGCTACGAGCAGTACTTC.

The chain links TRBV7-2 to TRBJ2-1; 9 bases fit TRBD2. With V trimmed by 5 bases and J by 12 bases, 8 bases remained unmatched. The V gene's germline CDR1 is SGHTA and CDR2 FQGNSA. The CDR3 contains 13 residues. The CDR3, as DNA: TGTGCCAGCAGCCCGACTAGCGGACTAGGGCAGTTCTTC. Residues: CASSPTSGLGQFF.